A single sample gave rise to the 27 T cell receptor beta chains below, sequenced in a study of OX40 agonist ivuxolimab in advanced cancers. Using immunoSEQ multiplex PCR, the repertoire was profiled, and TCRdb retains in-frame clones only, with some absent. The data show 55,000 to 80,000 clones, about four fifths seen once. This specimen was CD4+ or CD8+ T cells sorted from blood, taken in a trial of the OX40 agonist ivuxolimab. These receptors were taken from an adult with an advanced solid tumor such as melanoma, head and neck, liver or kidney cancer.

V usage is TRBV5-5 and J usage is TRBJ1-2, with D perhaps TRBD1 (5 bases). The CDR3 covers 13 residues. In germline, CDR1 is SGHKS, CDR2 YYEKEE (reference sequence). The V end was cut by 5 bases, the J end by 4 bases, with 12 bases between. CDR3 region: CASSFDGTYGYTF. As DNA, the CDR3 is TGTGCCAGCAGTTTCGACGGGACCTATGGCTACACCTTC.

This clone is a singleton in its sample. V gene TRBV4-2 combines with J gene TRBJ2-2; 7 nucleotides align to TRBD2. V shed 5 bases, J shed 2 bases, and the junction held 11 bases outside the gene matches. Germline CDR1 is LGHNA and CDR2 is YNFKEQ. The CDR3 loop spans 17 amino acids. The CDR3, as DNA: TGTGCCAGCAGCTCAGGCGGGGGAAATTTCAACACCGGGGAGCTGTTTTTT. Amino acid sequence: CASSSGGGNFNTGELFF.

V and J are TRBV5-6 and TRBJ2-3; the D is unclear. V lost 4 bases to trimming and J lost 9 bases, with 12 bases between them. This CDR3 has 12 amino acids. The germline V gene has CDR1 SGHDT and CDR2 YYEEEE. In DNA form, the CDR3 reads TGTGCCAGCAGCGGGGATTTGAGGACGCAGTATTTT. This sequence encodes CASSGDLRTQYF.

The chain couples TRBV19 to TRBJ2-5, with D possibly matching TRBD1 (5 bases). The CDR3 totals 11 residues. V was trimmed by 6 bases and J by 7 bases, leaving 9 bases between them. Per the germline V gene, CDR1 is LNHDA and CDR2 is SQIVND (reference sequence). The CDR3 DNA reads TGTGCCAGTAGGGGGCGAGGGACCCAGTACTTC. This translates into CASRGRGTQYF.

This clone has a single count. This sequence joins TRBV6-1 and TRBJ1-1; D unclear. With 6 bases removed from V and 2 bases from J, the gap between germline ends came to 10 bases. The CDR3 consists of 13 residues. Per germline, CDR1 MNHNS and CDR2 SASEGT. CDR3 coding DNA: TGTGCCAGCAGCAACCGTGGAAACACTGAAGCTTTCTTT. This encodes CASSNRGNTEAFF.

This clone appeared once. The gene calls are TRBV7-2 and TRBJ1-1; tentatively, D is TRBD1 (5 bases). The CDR3 length is 14 residues. With 5 bases removed from V and 3 bases from J, the gap between germline ends came to 13 bases. CDR1 and CDR2 (germline): SGHTA, FQGNSA. In DNA form, the CDR3 reads TGTGCCAGCAGCCCCCGTCGGGGGGACACTGAAGCTTTCTTT. Translating it yields CASSPRRGDTEAFF.

The CDR3 spells CASTPKGRGTDTQYF. For the CDR3, the DNA is TGTGCCAGCACCCCTAAGGGGAGGGGCACAGATACGCAGTATTTT. The chain joins TRBV9 to TRBJ2-3, with 7 bases aligning to TRBD2. The CDR3 is 15 amino acids. CDR1 is SGDLS, CDR2 YYNGEE, per germline. The V gene end was trimmed by 6 bases and the J gene end by 1 base; junction bases not matched to a gene: 8.

The rearrangement links TRBV10-3 to TRBJ1-1, with D possibly matching TRBD1 (5 bases). Germline V gives CDR1 ENHRY, CDR2 SYGVKD. The CDR3 contains 15 residues. Trimming removed 3 bases from V and 5 bases from J, with 16 bases in between. This chain's CDR3 is CAISDMGREYTEAFF. The CDR3 DNA reads TGTGCCATCAGTGATATGGGGCGTGAATATACTGAAGCTTTCTTT.

J is TRBJ1-1 and V is TRBV7-9; D might be TRBD1 (6 bases). V was trimmed by 1 base and J by 6 bases, leaving 12 bases between them. The germline CDR1 and CDR2 sequences are SEHNR and FQNEAQ (reference sequence). The CDR3 is 14 residues long. CDR3 residues: CASSLEHRVSEAFF. Written as DNA, the CDR3 is TGTGCCAGCAGCTTAGAGCACAGGGTGTCTGAAGCTTTCTTT.

This chain links TRBV2 with TRBJ2-1; possibly TRBD2 for D (6 bases). This CDR3 spans 13 amino acids. In germline, CDR1 is SNHLY, CDR2 FYNNEI. V shed 2 bases and J shed 7 bases, with 9 bases lying between them. DNA of the CDR3: TGTGCCAGCAGTGAAACCCGGGAGAATGAGCAGTTCTTC. Translating gives CASSETRENEQFF. Full variable domain (rest looked up from reference TRBV2 and TRBJ2-1): EPEVTQTPSHQVTQMGQEVILRCVPISNHLYFYWYRQILGQKVEFLVSFYNNEISEKSEIFDDQFSVERPDGSNFTLKIRSTKLEDSAMYFCASSETRENEQFFGPGTRLTVL.

This clone was observed at least ten times. The chain links TRBV7-6 to TRBJ2-7; 7 bases are shared with TRBD1. Germline-derived CDR1 and CDR2 are SGHVS and FNYEAQ. The CDR3 totals 12 residues. V lost 1 base and J lost 6; bases outside the gene matches: 0. The CDR3 sequence is CASSLDRGEQYF. CDR3 nucleotide sequence: TGTGCCAGCAGCTTAGACAGGGGCGAGCAGTACTTC.

V usage is TRBV7-8 and J usage is TRBJ2-7; D perhaps matches TRBD2 (7 bases). The CDR3 has 17 residues. Germline V lookup: CDR1 SGHVS, CDR2 FQNEAQ. Trimming removed 5 bases from V and 3 bases from J, with 23 bases in between. The CDR3 DNA reads TGTGCCAGCAGCCCGACCGGGGGGCGGGGGAATCGCTACGAGCAGTACTTC. As protein: CASSPTGGRGNRYEQYF.

The V and J genes are TRBV5-6 and TRBJ2-3; D may be TRBD2 (5 bases). The germline gives CDR1 SGHDT, CDR2 YYEEEE. Trimming cost V 4 bases and J 2 bases, with 17 bases left between them. This CDR3 is 16 amino acids long. The DNA for the CDR3 is TGTGCCAGCAGCACTATCGGGCGGGCCTCCACAGATACGCAGTATTTT. Translating it yields CASSTIGRASTDTQYF.

This clone occurred a few times. V gene TRBV30 combines with J gene TRBJ1-1; D is perhaps TRBD1 (5 bases). Trimming left V 3 bases short and J 10 bases short, with 18 bases between. The length of the CDR3 is 13 residues. Germline V lookup: CDR1 GTSNPN, CDR2 SVGIG (reference sequence). The CDR3 coding sequence is TGTGCCTGGAGGAGGGGTGGTGGGGGAGGAGCTTTCTTT. Translation gives CAWRRGGGGGAFF.

The rearrangement joins TRBV19 to TRBJ1-1; D remains unclear. Germline loops: CDR1 LNHDA, CDR2 SQIVND (reference sequence). The V end was cut by 3 bases, the J end by 3 bases, with 8 bases between. The CDR3 runs to 13 residues. CDR3: CASSIGIHTEAFF. DNA of the CDR3: TGTGCCAGTAGTATTGGGATACACACTGAAGCTTTCTTT. Looking up the rest from reference TRBV19 and TRBJ1-1 gives the full variable domain: DGGITQSPKYLFRKEGQNVTLSCEQNLNHDAMYWYRQDPGQGLRLIYYSQIVNDFQKGDIAEGYSVSREKKESFPLTVTSAQKNPTAFYLCASSIGIHTEAFFGQGTRLTVV.

This rearrangement joins TRBV19 to TRBJ2-1, with 15 bases fitting TRBD2. Germline V lookup: CDR1 LNHDA, CDR2 SQIVND (reference sequence). This CDR3 contains 18 residues. The V gene end was trimmed by 7 bases and the J gene end by 0 bases; junction bases not matched to a gene: 7. The DNA for the CDR3 is TGTGCCAGTACCCGGACTAGCGGGGGGGTAAGCTCCTACAATGAGCAGTTCTTC. Translated: CASTRTSGGVSSYNEQFF.

V is TRBV30 and J is TRBJ1-1; TRBD1 aligns across 8 bases. Germline CDR1 is GTSNPN and CDR2 is SVGIG (reference sequence). V trimming: 2 bases; J trimming: 6 bases; junction bases outside the gene matches: 11. This CDR3 is built from 15 residues. DNA of the CDR3: TGTGCCTGGAGTCCCCGGGACAGGAGCCCATCTGAAGCTTTCTTT. Translating gives CAWSPRDRSPSEAFF.

This clone was observed a single time. The genes are TRBV4-2 and TRBJ2-5, with D unresolved. V lost 0 bases, J lost 5 bases, and 7 bases lay in between. The CDR3 runs to 13 residues. Germline V gene sequence: CDR1 LGHNA, CDR2 YNFKEQ. The DNA for the CDR3 is TGTGCCAGCAGCCAAGATCTGCGGGAGACCCAGTACTTC. Its protein product is CASSQDLRETQYF.

The genes are TRBV7-9 and TRBJ2-3; 12 bases agree with TRBD1. V lost 5 bases to trimming and J lost 0 bases; unmatched junction nucleotides: 9. The germline V gene has CDR1 SEHNR and CDR2 FQNEAQ (reference sequence). The length of the CDR3 is 18 residues. In DNA, the CDR3 is TGTGCCAGCAGCCCAGGGACAGGGGGCACTAGTAGCACAGATACGCAGTATTTT. It is translated as CASSPGTGGTSSTDTQYF.

The sample holds one count of this clone. CDR3 DNA sequence: TGTGCCTGGAGTGTACAGATAACCGGGGAGCTGTTTTTT. Amino acid sequence: CAWSVQITGELFF. V gene TRBV30 combines with J gene TRBJ2-2; no clear D gene. Trimming took off 0 bases at V and 5 bases at J, with 7 bases between the two ends. The CDR3 extends over 13 amino acids. In germline, CDR1 is GTSNPN, CDR2 SVGIG (reference sequence).

The V call is TRBV19, the J call TRBJ2-7; 11 bases match TRBD2. With V trimmed by 7 bases and J by 6 bases, 8 bases remained unmatched. Germline loops: CDR1 LNHDA, CDR2 SQIVND (reference sequence). CDR3 length: 14 amino acids. CDR3 sequence (DNA): TGTGCCAGTACCAAGACTAGCGGGGTAGGCGAGCAGTACTTC. This codes for CASTKTSGVGEQYF.

For the CDR3, the DNA is TGTGCCAGCAGCCCGGGACAGGGGGCCGAGCAGTACTTC. This gives the protein CASSPGQGAEQYF. The genes are TRBV6-4 and TRBJ2-7, with 12 bases that match TRBD1. The ends lost 6 bases at V and 6 bases at J; junction bases unmatched: 3. Germline CDR1 and CDR2: MRHNA and SNTAGT. This CDR3 spans 13 amino acids.

As regards this clone: Germline and junction disagree at one end, which may indicate a read error. V gene TRBV7-2 combines with J gene TRBJ2-4; TRBD2 aligns across 7 bases. This CDR3 has 14 residues. Germline V CDR1 and CDR2: SGHTA, FQGNSA. CDR3 sequence (DNA): TGTGCCAGCAGCTTAGGGTTCGGTCGGGGGGTCCTGGACTTC. This sequence encodes CASSLGFGRGVLDF.

This CDR3 is CASSSSIAVTNYGYTF. The CDR3 nucleotides are TGTGCCAGCAGCTCCTCGATAGCGGTTACTAACTATGGCTACACCTTC. The chain recombines TRBV5-6 with TRBJ1-2; unclear D gene. There are 16 residues in the CDR3. Trimming stripped 3 bases from V and 0 bases from J, with 15 bases between. Germline CDR1 SGHDT, CDR2 YYEEEE.

The J gene is TRBJ2-1, the V gene TRBV18, with a weak D call TRBD2 (6 bases). Germline CDR1 KGHSH, CDR2 LQKENI. The CDR3 covers 14 residues. V was pared by 2 bases and J by 6 bases, with 11 bases between. The CDR3 nucleotides read TGTGCCAGCTCACCAGTTCAGGGAGGCAATGAGCAGTTCTTC. Translated, it gives CASSPVQGGNEQFF.

As to this clone: An end of the junction differs from the germline gene, which may be a read error. The chain carries TRBV5-1 and TRBJ2-3, with 8 bases aligning to TRBD2. Germline V gene data show CDR1 as SGHRS and CDR2 as YFSETQ. The CDR3 sequence is 13 residues long. The CDR3 DNA reads TGCGCCAGCAGCTTGCAAGCGGGGGCCCTCTACCGATTT. Translation gives CASSLQAGALYRF.

The V call is TRBV4-2, the J call TRBJ2-3, with D perhaps matching TRBD1 (7 bases). CDR1 and CDR2 from the germline V gene are LGHNA and YNFKEQ. V was trimmed by 3 bases and J by 2 bases, leaving 15 bases between them. The CDR3 spans 16 residues. The CDR3 region is CASSQEGQIITDTQYF. CDR3 DNA: TGTGCCAGCAGCCAGGAGGGACAGATAATCACAGATACGCAGTATTTT.